The entry below gives a single T cell receptor (beta chain) sequence along with its context. The antigen is undetermined. Survey-level immunoSEQ v3.0 assays were run. Sequencing aimed to cover about 35,000-55,000 T-cell genomes per sample. TCRdb's table, derived via immunoSEQ multiplex PCR, lists solely in-frame clones and lacks some. The table records 15,000 to 20,000 clones, around 95% of them present only once. The CDR3 covers 16 residues. Germline CDR1 and CDR2: SGHVS and FQNEAQ. V was cut by 0 bases and J by 0 bases, with 8 bases left in between. The data originate from a study of long-term antiretroviral therapy in people with HIV. Study outcomes and limitations: Records did not include ART adherence, viral resistance or therapy changes. Diversity remained lower than transplant donor controls, even though it increased after ART.

The source of this sequence is a man under 40 with HIV. The chain employs TRBV7-8 and TRBJ2-2, with D perhaps being TRBD1 or TRBD2 (6 bases each). Sequences were derived from unsorted PBMCs, sampled approximately 11 years after starting antiretroviral therapy. Here the CDR3 reads CASSLAGGTNTGELFF. Written as DNA, the CDR3 is TGTGCCAGCAGCTTAGCGGGGGGCACGAACACCGGGGAGCTGTTTTTT.